The entry below gives a single T cell receptor (beta chain) sequence along with its context. Its matching antigen is unknown. This CDR3 is built from 14 residues. The V and J ends lost 2 bases and 1 base respectively, with 8 bases between them. Germline V gene lookup returns CDR1 MNHEY and CDR2 SVGAGI. These data originate in a study of shared clonotypes between healthy human individuals. Turning to the study itself: The plates for each donor numbered three CD4 naive, three CD4 memory, two CD8 naive and one CD8 memory.

Sequenced by immunoSEQ multiplex PCR; TCRdb stores in-frame clones only, minus some. The table lists about a million clones, roughly 80% of them singletons. General study findings and limits: The donor pool, a small one, limited the genetic and exposure-history diversity represented. Among donors, sharing of clonotypes was expected to be affected by sequencing depth. The sharing of 5% to 6.5% of naive CD4 clonotypes was seen across a few donors.

This receptor was obtained from a man in his late teens or twenties in good health. Some clones in this sample may be carry-over from other donors' samples. The genes are TRBV6-5 and TRBJ1-1; D remains unclear. Input material: memory CD4+ T cells from PBMCs. This sample's subset: CD45RA-negative fraction. This CDR3 is CASSYGRGNTEAFF. The CDR3 bases are TGTGCCAGCAGTTACGGGCGGGGGAACACTGAAGCTTTCTTT.